This T cell receptor (beta chain) was identified in a study of breast tumors, draining lymph nodes, adjacent tissues. Notes on the study in general: The lymph node origin of tumor T cells was framed as consistent with a hypothesis, not demonstrated.

As for this clonotype: Antigen: not known. A read error may explain this, as a much larger clone is one base away.

Breast cancer patients provided tissue from their axillary draining lymph nodes. CDR3 length: 14 residues. In germline, CDR1 is MNHGY, CDR2 SVAAGI. TCRdb redid the calling of the multiplex PCR reads with MiXCR, one entry per CDR3 protein. This table has 200,000 or so distinct CDR3 sequences, approximately 33% appearing once. This TCR was sampled from a female donor with breast cancer. Some clones in this sample may be carry-over from other donors' samples. The chain joins TRBV6-9 to TRBJ1-5; TRBD1 is a possible D gene (6 bases). The material sequenced was axillary lymph node tissue. The CDR3 DNA reads as TGTGCCGGCAGTCCAGACAGGAGCAATCAGCCCCAGCATTTT. As protein: CAGSPDRSNQPQHF.